In its sample, the clone carrying this TCR beta chain was seen a few times. V gave up 5 bases and J gave up 8 bases; unmatched junction bases: 9. This CDR3 has 14 residues. The germline V gene has CDR1 GTSNPN and CDR2 SVGIG (reference sequence). This table comes from immunoSEQ multiplex PCR, and its TCRdb copy is limited to in-frame clones, with some not included. The sample includes roughly 300,000 clones, 85% to 90% seen only once; the top ten take 8.5% to 12%. This sample was included in a study of blood T cell repertoires in COVID-19. The clonotype comes from a young woman who had recovered from COVID-19. The sample consisted of PBMCs or T cells enriched from blood (not recorded which). The gene calls are TRBV30 and TRBJ1-6, with 7 positions matching TRBD1. The CDR3 is CAWGRQGGYSPLHF. CDR3 coding DNA: TGTGCCTGGGGACGACAGGGCGGGTATTCACCCCTCCACTTT.